This T cell receptor (beta chain) was sequenced during a study of CXCR3-negative and CXCR3-positive naive CD8 T cells. Across the study: Each library held about 1.5 +/- 0.3 million TRB reads, some 130 million in total.

The TRB cDNA libraries were prepared by 5' RACE with UMI labels. With the 5' RACE reads reprocessed, TCRdb shows one record per CDR3 protein and no DNA. The sample totals about 90,000 distinct CDR3 sequences. Study-wide findings and caveats: Each naive subset displayed comparably high diversity, whereas memory CD8+ cells displayed much lower diversity. CXCR3-positive naive cells had more hydrophobic TRB CDR3s than CXCR3-negative naive cells.

A word on this clonotype: Antigen: not known.

Germline loops: CDR1 SGHVS, CDR2 FNYEAQ. CDR3 length: 15 amino acids. The source is a human donor in good health. Some clones in this sample may be carry-over from other donors' samples. The chain is built from TRBV7-6 and TRBJ2-7; TCRdb selects TRBD1, and the lack of DNA leaves this call unchecked. The material sequenced was naive CXCR3+ CD8+ T cells from blood. The subset: CD45RO-CCR7+CD27+CD95- naive CD8+ T cells expressing CXCR3 (TNR3+). The CDR3 protein is CASSLGGVSHYEQYF. Filled out from reference TRBV7-6 and TRBJ2-7, the complete variable domain reads GAGVSQSPRYKVTKRGQDVALRCDPISGHVSLYWYRQALGQGPEFLTYFNYEAQQDKSGLPNDRFSAERPEGSISTLTIQRTEQRDSAMYRCASSLGGVSHYEQYFGPGTRLTVT.